Listed here are 5 T cell receptor beta chains from one sample, sequenced in a study of cytomegalovirus exposure and HLA in healthy donors (TCRdb year 2017). The library was produced with the immunoSEQ multiplex PCR assay. For the multiplex PCR, a mixture combining 60 forward primers for TCR Vbeta segments and 13 reverse primers for TCR Jbeta segments was used. Imported from immuneACCESS, the table was reduced by TCRdb to in-frame sequences with V and J called. These copies leave out some clones; in studies compared against another copy, an unresolved V gene accounts for under half, and the cause of the remainder is not known. This sample lists 65,000 or so clones; approximately 60% were detected once. The top ten hold around 2.7% of the sample. Sequencing used PBMCs. All receptors come from a man under 40 in good health and CMV-seronegative.

This chain joins TRBV7-2 and TRBJ2-3, with 9 bases aligning to TRBD2. The ends lost 5 bases at V and 8 bases at J; junction bases unmatched: 14. This CDR3 is 16 amino acids long. Germline V gene sequence: CDR1 SGHTA, CDR2 FQGNSA. DNA of the CDR3: TGTGCCAGCAGCAAATCAAGCGGGGGGCGGGACCGTACGCAGTATTTT. Residues: CASSKSSGGRDRTQYF.

V and J are TRBV5-1 and TRBJ2-3; TRBD1 might be the D (6 bases). Trimming took off 0 bases at V and 1 base at J, with 6 bases between the two ends. The CDR3 is made up of 14 amino acids. CDR1 is SGHRS, CDR2 YFSETQ, per germline. The DNA for the CDR3 is TGCGCCAGCAGCTTGGAGGGGGGCACAGATACGCAGTATTTT. Translating it yields CASSLEGGTDTQYF.

In its sample, this clone was seen once. The chain has TRBV12-5 and TRBJ2-5; a weak D match, TRBD2 (7 bases). CDR3 length equals 14 residues. Trimming removed 3 bases from V and 5 bases from J, with 13 bases in between. Germline V gene lookup returns CDR1 LGHNT and CDR2 FRNRAP. CDR3 sequence (DNA): TGTGCTAGTGGTTTAAGGGGGGGACGGGAGACCCAGTACTTC. It encodes CASGLRGGRETQYF. Filled out from reference TRBV12-5 and TRBJ2-5, the complete variable domain reads DARVTQTPRHKVTEMGQEVTMRCQPILGHNTVFWYRQTMMQGLELLAYFRNRAPLDDSGMPKDRFSAEMPDATLATLKIQPSEPRDSAVYFCASGLRGGRETQYFGPGTRLLVL.

The rearrangement uses TRBV5-4 and TRBJ1-2; unclear D gene. The CDR3 sequence is 12 residues long. From germline, CDR1 is SGHNT and CDR2 YYREEE (reference sequence). V was shortened by 1 base and J by 6 bases, with 7 bases between the two germline ends. The CDR3 DNA reads TGTGCCAGCAGCTTGTACAACGATGGCTACACCTTC. Residues: CASSLYNDGYTF. Supplemented by reference TRBV5-4 and TRBJ1-2, the full variable domain reads ETGVTQSPTHLIKTRGQQVTLRCSSQSGHNTVSWYQQALGQGPQFIFQYYREEENGRGNFPPRFSGLQFPNYSSELNVNALELDDSALYLCASSLYNDGYTFGSGTRLTVV.

The rearrangement uses TRBV18 and TRBJ2-2; TRBD2 agrees at 7 bases. The germline CDR1 and CDR2 sequences are KGHSH and LQKENI. V lost 8 bases to trimming and J lost 4 bases; unmatched junction nucleotides: 13. The length of the CDR3 is 16 residues. The CDR3 spells CASGTTGGASTGELFF. The DNA for the CDR3 is TGTGCCAGCGGCACCACGGGGGGAGCGAGCACCGGGGAGCTGTTTTTT.